This is a list of T cell receptor beta chains from one sample in a study of T-cell reconstitution after alpha-beta-depleted transplantation in children. TCRdb used MiXCR to reprocess the PCR reads, holding one entry per CDR3 protein. The sample has around 410,000 distinct CDR3 sequences; approximately 11% are singletons. The sequenced sample was PBMCs from the stem cell graft donor, obtained from the stem cell graft. These receptors were taken from a human donor who donated a stem cell graft to a child with acute myeloid leukemia. CDR3s include the opening cysteine and the closing phenylalanine or tryptophan. The order of the fields is V gene, J gene, clone size, D gene, CDR3 DNA, CDR3 protein. A D gene is named only where the DNA matches it firmly. Expanded clones are given a class, and other clones once, few, many or no size at all.

TRBV12-3/TRBV12-4	TRBJ2-5	-	-	TGTGCCAGCAGTAGACATAACCAAGAGACCCAGTACTTC	CASSRHNQETQYF
TRBV5-4	TRBJ2-1	-	-	TGTGCCAGCAGCTTGGGAAATCGGGGGAGCGGGTACAATGAGCAGTTCTTC	CASSLGNRGSGYNEQFF
TRBV12-3/TRBV12-4	TRBJ2-1	many	TRBD2	TGTGCCAGCAGTGGGGGAGGTAGCGGGAGTCTGAATGAGCAGTTCTTC	CASSGGGSGSLNEQFF
TRBV6-2/TRBV6-3	TRBJ2-5	few	-	TGTGCCAGCAGTTACTCGCTGGCGGGCGGAGAGACCCAGTACTTC	CASSYSLAGGETQYF
TRBV10-3	TRBJ2-3	-	TRBD2	TGTGCCATCAGTGAGTTTCGGACTAGCGGAAACACAGATACGCAGTATTTT	CAISEFRTSGNTDTQYF
TRBV3-1	TRBJ2-3	few	-	TGTGCCAGCAGCCGCACGATAGCAGATACGCAGTATTTT	CASSRTIADTQYF
TRBV19	TRBJ1-1	many	-	TGTGCCAGTAGTATGAGGTCCTTCAAAGCTTTCTTT	CASSMRSFKAFF
TRBV12-3/TRBV12-4	TRBJ1-4	many	-	TGTGCCAGCAGTCCTAACATAGCAACTAATGAAAAACTGTTTTTT	CASSPNIATNEKLFF
TRBV20-1	TRBJ2-1	many	TRBD1	TGCAGTGCGACAGGGGGGTCCGCGTACAATGAGCAGTTCTTC	CSATGGSAYNEQFF
TRBV20-1	TRBJ1-4	many	-	TGCAGTGCTAGAGTAGGGACGTCAAATGAAAAACTGTTTTTT	CSARVGTSNEKLFF
TRBV6-1	TRBJ1-1	many	-	TGTGCCAGCAGTGAAGAGGGGGGCAGGTCGAACACTGAAGCTTTCTTT	CASSEEGGRSNTEAFF
TRBV6-2/TRBV6-3	TRBJ2-7	-	-	TGTGCCAGCAGTTACTTGGGACGCGAGCAGTACTTC	CASSYLGREQYF
TRBV9	TRBJ2-2	many	TRBD1	TGTGCCAGCAGCACCCGGGACAGCAACACCGGGGAGCTGTTTTTT	CASSTRDSNTGELFF
TRBV20-1	TRBJ2-7	-	-	TGCAGTGCTAGAGATCCAGGGCAGGGGAAAGAGCAGTACTTC	CSARDPGQGKEQYF
TRBV20-1	TRBJ2-3	-	-	TGCAGTGCTAGAGATAGGGGAGCGGCAAGCACAGATACGCAGTATTTT	CSARDRGAASTDTQYF
TRBV20-1	TRBJ2-3	-	TRBD2	TGCAGTGCTGGCGTGGGACTAGCGGGACCAGATACGCAGTATTTT	CSAGVGLAGPDTQYF
TRBV15	TRBJ2-1	few	TRBD1	TGTGCCACCAGCAGAGGGGAGAACAGGGGGAATGAGCAGTTCTTC	CATSRGENRGNEQFF
TRBV20-1	TRBJ2-5	once	TRBD2	TGCAGTGCCTACACCGGGACTAGTGTGTACGAGACCCAGTACTTC	CSAYTGTSVYETQYF
TRBV2	TRBJ1-2	few	TRBD1	TGTGCCAGCAGCAACACCGTAACAGGGGGCTATGGCTACACCTTC	CASSNTVTGGYGYTF
TRBV7-2	TRBJ2-2	few	TRBD1	TGTGCCAGCAGCAAACGGGACAGGGAGGGCGCGGAGTTTACGAACACCGGGGAGCTGTTTTTT	CASSKRDREGAEFTNTGELFF
TRBV11-2	TRBJ2-1	many	-	TGTGCCAGCAGCTTAGAACTAGCTGGTGAGCAGTTCTTC	CASSLELAGEQFF
TRBV5-1	TRBJ2-7	few	TRBD2	TGCGCCAGCAGCAATACCCTAGCGGGAGTCTACGAGCAGTACTTC	CASSNTLAGVYEQYF
TRBV11-2	TRBJ2-3	-	TRBD2	TGTGCCAGCAGCTTTACGGGAGGATTAGATACGCAGTATTTT	CASSFTGGLDTQYF
TRBV5-5	TRBJ2-1	few	TRBD2	TGTGCCAGCATCAGAATGGACCGGACTAGCTCTAATGTGTTCTTC	CASIRMDRTSSNVFF
TRBV29-1	TRBJ2-3	few	TRBD1	TGCAGCGTTGGGCAGGGGGAAGGCACAGATACGCAGTATTTT	CSVGQGEGTDTQYF
TRBV12-3/TRBV12-4	TRBJ2-3	-	TRBD1	TGTGCCAGCAGTGGACAGGGATTCGCGACAGATACGCAGTATTTT	CASSGQGFATDTQYF
TRBV5-1	TRBJ1-1	few	-	TGCGCCAGCCATCGGCGGGTGGGCACTGAAGCTTTCTTT	CASHRRVGTEAFF
TRBV12-3/TRBV12-4	TRBJ2-7	-	TRBD2	TGTGCCAGCAGTTTGGGACTAGCGGGAGGATCCGAGCAGTACTTC	CASSLGLAGGSEQYF
TRBV10-3	TRBJ2-7	few	TRBD1	TGTGCCATCAGTGGGACAGGGGACGAGCAGTACTTC	CAISGTGDEQYF
TRBV5-1	TRBJ1-4	many	-	TGCGCCAGCAGCTTGGTTGTAGGGGGGAGCCAGGAAAAACTGTTTTTT	CASSLVVGGSQEKLFF
TRBV5-6	TRBJ2-5	many	-	TGTGCCAGCAGCCCCCAATTTCAAGAGACCCAGTACTTC	CASSPQFQETQYF
TRBV6-1	TRBJ2-6	-	-	TGTGCCAGCAGCGCCATCCTCGGGGTGGGGGCCAACGTCCTGACTTTC	CASSAILGVGANVLTF
TRBV5-1	TRBJ2-3	few	TRBD2	TGCGCCAGCAAGGTCGGCGGGGGGGCAAAAGATACGCAGTATTTT	CASKVGGGAKDTQYF
TRBV27	TRBJ2-5	-	TRBD2	TGTGCCAGCAGTCCCCGGACTAGCGGGGGGGCGACGTACTTC	CASSPRTSGGATYF
TRBV6-1	TRBJ2-5	few	-	TGTGCCAGCTCCATAAGCCTCGGGAATTCTCAAGAGACCCAGTACTTC	CASSISLGNSQETQYF
TRBV7-3	TRBJ1-1	few	-	TGTGCCAGCAAAGGTCAGGGGAACACTGAAGCTTTCTTT	CASKGQGNTEAFF
TRBV4-3	TRBJ2-4	few	-	TGCGCCAGCAGCCAAGGGAGGGGAGTGAACATTCAGTACTTC	CASSQGRGVNIQYF
TRBV20-1	TRBJ2-7	-	-	TGCAGTGCCTCCGGGACACAAACATGGTTCGGGGAGCAGTACTTC	CSASGTQTWFGEQYF
TRBV3-1	TRBJ1-1	-	-	TGTGCCAGCAGCCGTTCAGGGGTCATGAACACTGAAGCTTTCTTT	CASSRSGVMNTEAFF
TRBV15	TRBJ1-4	many	TRBD1	TGTGCCACCAGCAGATCTAGCAGGACAGGGCTTGATAATGAAAAACTGTTTTTT	CATSRSSRTGLDNEKLFF
TRBV7-6	TRBJ2-7	-	-	TGTGCCAGCAGTGTATATGGGGACATTGGCTCCTACGAGCAGTACTTC	CASSVYGDIGSYEQYF
TRBV5-5	TRBJ2-5	few	TRBD1	TGTGCCAGCAGCCCTATCCCGACAGGGGCGGCGGAGACCCAGTACTTC	CASSPIPTGAAETQYF
TRBV11-2	TRBJ1-2	-	-	TGTGCCAGCAGCCCCCGGTGGGGGACCTATGGCTACACCTTC	CASSPRWGTYGYTF
TRBV6-5	TRBJ2-7	-	TRBD1	TGTGCCAGCAGTTACGGTAGGGGGCAATCCTACGAGCAGTACTTC	CASSYGRGQSYEQYF
TRBV27	TRBJ2-1	few	TRBD1	TGTGCCAGCAGTTTAGGTGGGACAGGGGGAATCTGGGTCAATGAGCAGTTCTTC	CASSLGGTGGIWVNEQFF
TRBV7-2	TRBJ1-2	many	TRBD1	TGTGCCAGCAGCCCTAAATCTACAGGGGCGGATGGCTACACCTTC	CASSPKSTGADGYTF
TRBV19	TRBJ2-1	-	-	TGTGCCAGTAGTATGTTTCTAGCCCCAGACACCTACAATGAGCAGTTCTTC	CASSMFLAPDTYNEQFF
TRBV3-1	TRBJ2-3	-	TRBD2	TGTGCCAGCAGCCACATCCCCCCCGGACTAGCTACCACAGATACGCAGTATTTT	CASSHIPPGLATTDTQYF
TRBV6-2/TRBV6-3	TRBJ1-1	few	-	TGTGCCAGCAGTTGGAGCGGGACCGCCAACACTGAAGCTTTCTTT	CASSWSGTANTEAFF
TRBV5-1	TRBJ2-7	few	-	TGCGCCAGCAGCCCATGGGGACAACAGTATTACGAGCAGTACTTC	CASSPWGQQYYEQYF
TRBV18	TRBJ2-7	-	TRBD2	TGTGCCAGCTCACCAGGGGTAGCGGGAGCCTACGAGCAGTACTTC	CASSPGVAGAYEQYF
TRBV12-3/TRBV12-4	TRBJ2-3	-	TRBD1	TGTGCCAGCAGTTTAACAGGGGGCATTGATACGCAGTATTTT	CASSLTGGIDTQYF
TRBV5-1	TRBJ2-1	-	-	TGCGCCAGCAGCTTGGGTTGGACATCAAATGAGCAGTTCTTC	CASSLGWTSNEQFF
TRBV10-3	TRBJ2-1	few	-	TGTGCCATCAGTGAGTTAAAAATGGGGAATGAGCAGTTCTTC	CAISELKMGNEQFF
TRBV4-1	TRBJ1-1	-	-	TGCGCCAGCAGCAAGGGGGGAGGATTTGGCACTGAAGCTTTCTTT	CASSKGGGFGTEAFF
TRBV6-1	TRBJ1-5	few	-	TGTGCCAGCAGTGTGGGCGCGACCACCAATCAGCCCCAGCATTTT	CASSVGATTNQPQHF
TRBV5-1	TRBJ2-2	-	-	TGCGCCAGCAGCTTGGAACAACCAGTGGTCGCCGGGGAGCTGTTTTTT	CASSLEQPVVAGELFF
TRBV30	TRBJ1-5	few	-	TGTGCGCTGAAAGTCGGTGGACAGCCCCAGCATTTT	CALKVGGQPQHF
TRBV5-1	TRBJ2-5	many	-	TGCGCCAGCAGCTCGGGACTCTGGGGGACCCAGTACTTC	CASSSGLWGTQYF